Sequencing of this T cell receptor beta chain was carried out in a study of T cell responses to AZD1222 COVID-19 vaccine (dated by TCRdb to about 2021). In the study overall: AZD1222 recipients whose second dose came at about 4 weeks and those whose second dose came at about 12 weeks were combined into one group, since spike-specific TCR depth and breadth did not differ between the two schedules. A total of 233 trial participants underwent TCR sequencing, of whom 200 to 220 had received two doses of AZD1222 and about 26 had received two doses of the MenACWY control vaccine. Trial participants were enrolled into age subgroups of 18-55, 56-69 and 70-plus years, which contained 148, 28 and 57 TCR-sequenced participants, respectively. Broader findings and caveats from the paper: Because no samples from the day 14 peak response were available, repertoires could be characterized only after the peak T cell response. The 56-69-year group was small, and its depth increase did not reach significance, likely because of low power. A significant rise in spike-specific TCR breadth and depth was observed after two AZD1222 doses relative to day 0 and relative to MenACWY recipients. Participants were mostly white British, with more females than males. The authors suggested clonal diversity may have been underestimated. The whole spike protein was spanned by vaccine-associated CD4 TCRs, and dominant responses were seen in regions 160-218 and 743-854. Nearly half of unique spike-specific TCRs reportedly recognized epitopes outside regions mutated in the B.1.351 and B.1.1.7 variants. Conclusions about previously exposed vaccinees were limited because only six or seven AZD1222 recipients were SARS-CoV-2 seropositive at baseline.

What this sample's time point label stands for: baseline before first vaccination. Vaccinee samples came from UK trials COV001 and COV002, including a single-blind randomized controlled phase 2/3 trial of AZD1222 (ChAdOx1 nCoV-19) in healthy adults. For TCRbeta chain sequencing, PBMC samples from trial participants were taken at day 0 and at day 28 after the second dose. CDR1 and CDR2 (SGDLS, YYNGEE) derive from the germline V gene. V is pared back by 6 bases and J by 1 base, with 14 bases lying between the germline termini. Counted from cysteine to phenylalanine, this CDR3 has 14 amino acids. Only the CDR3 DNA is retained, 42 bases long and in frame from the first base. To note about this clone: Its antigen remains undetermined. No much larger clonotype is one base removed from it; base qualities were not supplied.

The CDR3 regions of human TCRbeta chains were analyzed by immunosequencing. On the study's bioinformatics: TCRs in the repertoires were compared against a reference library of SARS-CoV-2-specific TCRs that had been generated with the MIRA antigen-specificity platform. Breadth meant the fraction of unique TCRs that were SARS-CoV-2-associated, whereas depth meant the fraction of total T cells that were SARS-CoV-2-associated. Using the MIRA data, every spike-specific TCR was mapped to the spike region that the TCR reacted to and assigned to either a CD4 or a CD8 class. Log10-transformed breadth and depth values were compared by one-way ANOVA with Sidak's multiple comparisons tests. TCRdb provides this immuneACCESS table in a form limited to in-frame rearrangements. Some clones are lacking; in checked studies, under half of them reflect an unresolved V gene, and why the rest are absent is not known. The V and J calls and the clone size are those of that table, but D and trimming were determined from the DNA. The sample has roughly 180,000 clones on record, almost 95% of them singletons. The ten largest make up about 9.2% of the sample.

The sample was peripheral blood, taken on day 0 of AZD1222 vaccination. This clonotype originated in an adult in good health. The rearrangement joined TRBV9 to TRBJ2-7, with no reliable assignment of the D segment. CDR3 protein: CASTSGSQSYEQYF. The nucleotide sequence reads TGTGCCAGCACCTCGGGCTCGCAATCCTACGAGCAGTACTTC.